This entry is about one T cell receptor (beta chain). The target of this receptor is not known. Base qualities are not recorded, but no much larger clone differs from it by a single base. The junction shows trimming of 3 bases on V and 0 bases on J, plus 9 bases between the germline ends. Taken from cysteine to phenylalanine, the CDR3 has 15 residues. Just CDR3 DNA is preserved here, 45 bases in frame from base 1. In the germline V gene, CDR1 corresponds to SNHLY and CDR2 to FYNNEI. The data were obtained in a study of blood T cell repertoires in COVID-19 (dated by TCRdb to between 2020 and 2021). For the wider study: The collaborator samples originated in the United States, Italy and Spain and spanned the acute and convalescent phases of COVID-19. The prospective study material was composed of cDNA or gDNA derived from T cells, B-cell-depleted T cells, or PBMCs. Deeply sampled blood TCRbeta repertoires from subjects exposed to, actively infected with, or recovered from COVID-19 were included in the dataset. The repertoires were made available in a free public database intended to serve as a resource for research on the immune response to SARS-CoV-2. Samples came from the ongoing ImmuneRACE study (first 160 participants) plus 1,254 subjects from 6 global collaborators. A de-identified subject ID, COVID-19 status, age in years and sex were almost always included in the sample metadata. Where HLA class I and class II types were available, the types were taken from metadata supplied by the sample provider, not from assay-based typing.

The immunoSEQ Assay, a bias-controlled multiplex PCR, was used to amplify TCRbeta CDR3 regions from genomic DNA. The study's processing was this. Within the assay, amplification of reference gene primers was used to estimate how many nucleated cells each sample contained. To quantify the absolute abundance of each unique TCRbeta CDR3 rearrangement, sequence reads were collapsed and filtered. For each sample, productive Simpson clonality was calculated as the square root of Simpson's diversity index over productive rearrangements. The table was pulled from immuneACCESS by TCRdb, which kept in-frame rearrangements only. Such tables lose some clones; where checked, under half of the loss comes from unresolved V genes, and the rest has no known cause. The V and J calls and clone size were taken over from that table, and D and trimming were inferred from the DNA. Present in this sample are 250,000 or so clones, over 80% of which were seen just once. The ten most abundant clones make up approximately 2.4% of the sample.

In the prospective study, participants were roughly 18 to 100 years old, resided in approximately 25 geographic areas of the United States, and were enrolled through a virtual design. Cohort assignment in the prospective study relied on participant-reported clinical history from a screening survey and a study questionnaire. In the prospective study, whole blood, serum and a nasopharyngeal or oropharyngeal swab were collected from each participant by mobile phlebotomists. Prospective study participants could optionally give additional blood draws and questionnaires over an approximately two-month period. Blood samples from the prospective study were shipped frozen or at room temperature prior to DNA extraction. Overall study results and their limits: The amount of clinical and demographic metadata varied by source and participant and was provided uncurated.

The TCR comes from a woman aged 25 to 39 with acute COVID-19. The chain is assembled from TRBV2 and TRBJ1-5; no D gene call is confident. The sample comprised PBMCs or T cells enriched from blood (not recorded which). The CDR3 amino acid sequence is: CASSDPPGSNQPQHF. The nucleotide sequence is TGTGCCAGCAGTGATCCGCCAGGTAGCAATCAGCCCCAGCATTTT.